Listed below are T cell receptor beta chains from one sample, sequenced in a study of blood T cells in healthy people across ages. TCRdb recomputed calls from the 5' RACE reads with MiXCR, one row per CDR3 protein. Among about 830,000 distinct CDR3 sequences listed, around 62% were seen once. Sequencing was done on a sample of blood. The receptors originated from a man aged 25-45 years in good health. Both conserved end residues are part of each CDR3. Fields, in order: clone size, V gene, D gene, J gene, CDR3 DNA, CDR3 protein. D genes are given only for firm matches. Rows may omit the clone size; those that give it use once, few, many or a size class.

abundance: few; v_gene: TRBV4-2; d_gene: TRBD2; j_gene: TRBJ2-2; CDR3nt: TGTGCCAGCAGCGGGAGGGCGAACACCGGGGAGCTGTTTTTT; CDR3aa: CASSGRANTGELFF
abundance: few; v_gene: TRBV7-2; d_gene: TRBD2; j_gene: TRBJ2-4; CDR3nt: TGTGCCAGCAGCCTGGGACTAGCGGAGGACATTCAGTACTTC; CDR3aa: CASSLGLAEDIQYF
abundance: .; v_gene: TRBV6-5; d_gene: TRBD1; j_gene: TRBJ1-6; CDR3nt: TGTGCCAGCAGACCGGACAGGCGGACCTATAATTCACCCCTCCACTTT; CDR3aa: CASRPDRRTYNSPLHF
abundance: .; v_gene: TRBV20-1; d_gene: .; j_gene: TRBJ1-2; CDR3nt: TGCAGTGCTCGGGTATCCGAGGGGGTTGCGAACTATGGCTACACCTTC; CDR3aa: CSARVSEGVANYGYTF
abundance: .; v_gene: TRBV6-1; d_gene: .; j_gene: TRBJ1-3; CDR3nt: TGTGCCAGCATTCCCGGCGCTGGAAACACCATATATTTT; CDR3aa: CASIPGAGNTIYF
abundance: .; v_gene: TRBV7-3; d_gene: .; j_gene: TRBJ2-3; CDR3nt: TGTGCCAGCAGCGAGCAAACACCTCGGGGCACAGATACGCAGTATTTT; CDR3aa: CASSEQTPRGTDTQYF
abundance: .; v_gene: TRBV28; d_gene: .; j_gene: TRBJ1-4; CDR3nt: TGTGCCAGCAGTCCCTCAGGGTTACCCTATGAAAAACTGTTTTTT; CDR3aa: CASSPSGLPYEKLFF
abundance: .; v_gene: TRBV5-1; d_gene: .; j_gene: TRBJ1-2; CDR3nt: TGCGCCAGCAGCTTGGTGCAGGGAGGTATCGGTAATGGCTACACCTTC; CDR3aa: CASSLVQGGIGNGYTF
abundance: once; v_gene: TRBV7-2; d_gene: .; j_gene: TRBJ2-4; CDR3nt: TGTGCCAGCAGCCGTATAGCGGTTGGGGTAGCCAAAAACATTCAGTACTTC; CDR3aa: CASSRIAVGVAKNIQYF
abundance: few; v_gene: TRBV7-2; d_gene: TRBD1; j_gene: TRBJ1-2; CDR3nt: TGTGCCAGCAGCGGATGGACAGGGGAGGGCTACACCTTC; CDR3aa: CASSGWTGEGYTF
abundance: .; v_gene: TRBV7-6; d_gene: TRBD2; j_gene: TRBJ2-7; CDR3nt: TGTGCCAGCACCGGACTAGCGAACGAGCAGTACTTC; CDR3aa: CASTGLANEQYF
abundance: .; v_gene: TRBV2; d_gene: .; j_gene: TRBJ1-3; CDR3nt: TGTGCCAGCAGTGCAGGGACCTCTGGAAACACCATATATTTT; CDR3aa: CASSAGTSGNTIYF
abundance: .; v_gene: TRBV7-2; d_gene: .; j_gene: TRBJ1-2; CDR3nt: TGTGCCAGCAGCTTAGGAAGTCGCAGGTCCGGCTATGGCTACACCTTC; CDR3aa: CASSLGSRRSGYGYTF
abundance: .; v_gene: TRBV7-9; d_gene: TRBD2; j_gene: TRBJ2-5; CDR3nt: TGTGCCAGCAGCCCTCTCGTCGAGCGGGGAGAGACCCAGTACTTC; CDR3aa: CASSPLVERGETQYF
abundance: .; v_gene: TRBV6-1; d_gene: .; j_gene: TRBJ2-3; CDR3nt: TGTGCCAGCAGTGAAGCGGTTTCGAGCGGCACAGATACGCAGTATTTT; CDR3aa: CASSEAVSSGTDTQYF
abundance: .; v_gene: TRBV7-9; d_gene: .; j_gene: TRBJ1-5; CDR3nt: TGTGCCAGCAGCCGGACCTCAGGAGGCAATCAGCCCCAGCATTTT; CDR3aa: CASSRTSGGNQPQHF
abundance: .; v_gene: TRBV6-6; d_gene: TRBD1; j_gene: TRBJ1-5; CDR3nt: TGTGCCAGCTTTCCCAGGGGGTCCCGAAATCAGCCCCAGCATTTT; CDR3aa: CASFPRGSRNQPQHF
abundance: .; v_gene: TRBV7-8; d_gene: TRBD2; j_gene: TRBJ2-1; CDR3nt: TGTGCCAGCAGCCTAGGAGCGGGGGGGCCGTGGAATGAGCAGTTCTTC; CDR3aa: CASSLGAGGPWNEQFF
abundance: .; v_gene: TRBV3-1; d_gene: .; j_gene: TRBJ2-6; CDR3nt: TGTGCCAGCAGCCGCCGGCCAGGTCGTTGGTCCGGGGCCAACGTCCTGACTTTC; CDR3aa: CASSRRPGRWSGANVLTF
abundance: .; v_gene: TRBV18; d_gene: .; j_gene: TRBJ2-5; CDR3nt: TGTGCCAGCTCAAGAGGGGGGTACCAAGAGACCCAGTACTTC; CDR3aa: CASSRGGYQETQYF
abundance: .; v_gene: TRBV9; d_gene: .; j_gene: TRBJ1-1; CDR3nt: TGTGCCAGCAGCGTAGATTTGGGGGCCACTGAAGCTTTCTTT; CDR3aa: CASSVDLGATEAFF
abundance: .; v_gene: TRBV14; d_gene: .; j_gene: TRBJ1-6; CDR3nt: TGTGCCAGCAGCCAAGAGATGGGCCCTTATTCACCCCTCCACTTT; CDR3aa: CASSQEMGPYSPLHF
abundance: .; v_gene: TRBV7-6; d_gene: TRBD1; j_gene: TRBJ1-2; CDR3nt: TGTGCCAGCAGCTTAACGGGACAGGGGGCCAGCTTGGACGGCTACACCTTC; CDR3aa: CASSLTGQGASLDGYTF
abundance: .; v_gene: TRBV6-1; d_gene: TRBD1; j_gene: TRBJ1-5; CDR3nt: TGTGCCAGCAGTCCCGGGACAGGGGGACCCAAAAATCAGCCCCAGCATTTT; CDR3aa: CASSPGTGGPKNQPQHF
abundance: .; v_gene: TRBV7-9; d_gene: TRBD1; j_gene: TRBJ2-7; CDR3nt: TGTGCCAGCAGCAGTAAACAGGGGGAGTGGGACGAGCAGTACTTC; CDR3aa: CASSSKQGEWDEQYF
abundance: .; v_gene: TRBV28; d_gene: TRBD1; j_gene: TRBJ1-2; CDR3nt: TGTGCCAGCAGTCCCGACGGACAGGGTGGCGGCTACACCTTC; CDR3aa: CASSPDGQGGGYTF
abundance: .; v_gene: TRBV3-1; d_gene: .; j_gene: TRBJ2-1; CDR3nt: TGTGCCGCTTCAGGAGAGGGATCGGATGAGCAGTTCTTC; CDR3aa: CAASGEGSDEQFF
abundance: .; v_gene: TRBV7-9; d_gene: TRBD1; j_gene: TRBJ1-5; CDR3nt: TGTGCCAGCAGCTTAGGTGGGACAGGGGGCGAAGATCAGCCCCAGCATTTT; CDR3aa: CASSLGGTGGEDQPQHF
abundance: .; v_gene: TRBV9; d_gene: .; j_gene: TRBJ2-7; CDR3nt: TGTGCCAGCAGCGCTTTCGGCAGGGGTTCGGTCGAGCAGTACTTC; CDR3aa: CASSAFGRGSVEQYF
abundance: once; v_gene: TRBV7-9; d_gene: .; j_gene: TRBJ2-5; CDR3nt: TGTGCCAGCAGCTTAGGGGCGGTGCGCCCTCAAGAGACCCAGTACTTC; CDR3aa: CASSLGAVRPQETQYF
abundance: .; v_gene: TRBV7-6; d_gene: .; j_gene: TRBJ2-3; CDR3nt: TGTGCCAGCAGCTTCGACATGGGTGCTGTCACAGATACGCAGTATTTT; CDR3aa: CASSFDMGAVTDTQYF
abundance: .; v_gene: TRBV5-1; d_gene: .; j_gene: TRBJ1-1; CDR3nt: TGCGCCAGCAGGTCTGCAGGGTTTGCCACTGAAGCTTTCTTT; CDR3aa: CASRSAGFATEAFF
abundance: .; v_gene: TRBV9; d_gene: TRBD2; j_gene: TRBJ2-1; CDR3nt: TGTGCCAGCAGCGGAACTAGCGGGAACGGTATAGAGCAGTTCTTC; CDR3aa: CASSGTSGNGIEQFF
abundance: .; v_gene: TRBV14; d_gene: TRBD1; j_gene: TRBJ2-5; CDR3nt: TGTGCCAGCAGCCAATTGCCGGGACAGGGAGAGGGAGAGACCCAGTACTTC; CDR3aa: CASSQLPGQGEGETQYF
abundance: once; v_gene: TRBV12-3/TRBV12-4; d_gene: .; j_gene: TRBJ2-7; CDR3nt: TGTGCCAGCAGTTGGGCAGCGGCCTACGAGCAGTACTTC; CDR3aa: CASSWAAAYEQYF
abundance: .; v_gene: TRBV4-2; d_gene: TRBD1; j_gene: TRBJ1-2; CDR3nt: TGTGCCAGCAGCCAAGAGGCAGGGGGCACCTTTAACTATGGCTACACCTTC; CDR3aa: CASSQEAGGTFNYGYTF
abundance: .; v_gene: TRBV4-2; d_gene: .; j_gene: TRBJ2-1; CDR3nt: TGTGCCAGCAGCCCGCCTCAAAGGAGGAATGAGCAGTTCTTC; CDR3aa: CASSPPQRRNEQFF
abundance: .; v_gene: TRBV9; d_gene: .; j_gene: TRBJ1-2; CDR3nt: TGTGCCAGCAGCCCCTGGAGGAGGGGGGAAGGCTACACCTTC; CDR3aa: CASSPWRRGEGYTF
abundance: .; v_gene: TRBV9; d_gene: .; j_gene: TRBJ2-1; CDR3nt: TGTGCCAGCAGCGTAGCTGGATCGGAGCAGTTCTTC; CDR3aa: CASSVAGSEQFF
abundance: .; v_gene: TRBV6-2/TRBV6-3; d_gene: .; j_gene: TRBJ1-6; CDR3nt: TGTGCCAGCAGTTCTTGGGGAAATAATTCACCCCTCCACTTT; CDR3aa: CASSSWGNNSPLHF
abundance: once; v_gene: TRBV4-2; d_gene: TRBD1; j_gene: TRBJ1-1; CDR3nt: TGTGCCAGCAGCCAAGAAATGGGACAGGGGGCTACTGAAGCTTTCTTT; CDR3aa: CASSQEMGQGATEAFF
abundance: .; v_gene: TRBV10-3; d_gene: TRBD1; j_gene: TRBJ2-5; CDR3nt: TGTGCCATCAGTCCGGGACAGGGACAAGAGACCCAGTACTTC; CDR3aa: CAISPGQGQETQYF
abundance: .; v_gene: TRBV12-3/TRBV12-4; d_gene: TRBD1; j_gene: TRBJ1-6; CDR3nt: TGTGCCAGCAGTTTGAGGGAGGCGGGGACAGGGGCTTCACCCCTCCACTTT; CDR3aa: CASSLREAGTGASPLHF
abundance: .; v_gene: TRBV11-2; d_gene: .; j_gene: TRBJ2-1; CDR3nt: TGTGCCAGCAGCTCAGTATCCGGGAATCACAATGAGCAGTTCTTC; CDR3aa: CASSSVSGNHNEQFF
abundance: few; v_gene: TRBV24-1; d_gene: .; j_gene: TRBJ2-1; CDR3nt: TGTGCCACCAGTGATTACGCCTACAATGAGCAGTTCTTC; CDR3aa: CATSDYAYNEQFF
abundance: .; v_gene: TRBV12-3/TRBV12-4; d_gene: TRBD1; j_gene: TRBJ2-3; CDR3nt: TGTGCGAGTATTTCAGGGGGCCGTACGACAGATACGCAGTATTTT; CDR3aa: CASISGGRTTDTQYF
abundance: .; v_gene: TRBV4-2; d_gene: .; j_gene: TRBJ1-4; CDR3nt: TGTGCCAGCAGCCAAGTGGGGGACCCAACTAATGAAAAACTGTTTTTT; CDR3aa: CASSQVGDPTNEKLFF
abundance: .; v_gene: TRBV30; d_gene: .; j_gene: TRBJ1-6; CDR3nt: TGTGCCTGGACCGCCATTCAGGATTCACCCCTCCACTTT; CDR3aa: CAWTAIQDSPLHF
abundance: .; v_gene: TRBV28; d_gene: .; j_gene: TRBJ2-7; CDR3nt: TGTGCCAGCAGTTGGGGTAGCTACGAGCAGTACTTC; CDR3aa: CASSWGSYEQYF
abundance: .; v_gene: TRBV12-3/TRBV12-4; d_gene: .; j_gene: TRBJ2-1; CDR3nt: TGTGCCAGCAGTGTTTCGGTTGCGGATGAGCAGTTCTTC; CDR3aa: CASSVSVADEQFF
abundance: .; v_gene: TRBV6-6; d_gene: TRBD1; j_gene: TRBJ2-1; CDR3nt: TGTGCCAGCAGTTACGGGACAGGGAGGAATGAGCAGTTCTTC; CDR3aa: CASSYGTGRNEQFF